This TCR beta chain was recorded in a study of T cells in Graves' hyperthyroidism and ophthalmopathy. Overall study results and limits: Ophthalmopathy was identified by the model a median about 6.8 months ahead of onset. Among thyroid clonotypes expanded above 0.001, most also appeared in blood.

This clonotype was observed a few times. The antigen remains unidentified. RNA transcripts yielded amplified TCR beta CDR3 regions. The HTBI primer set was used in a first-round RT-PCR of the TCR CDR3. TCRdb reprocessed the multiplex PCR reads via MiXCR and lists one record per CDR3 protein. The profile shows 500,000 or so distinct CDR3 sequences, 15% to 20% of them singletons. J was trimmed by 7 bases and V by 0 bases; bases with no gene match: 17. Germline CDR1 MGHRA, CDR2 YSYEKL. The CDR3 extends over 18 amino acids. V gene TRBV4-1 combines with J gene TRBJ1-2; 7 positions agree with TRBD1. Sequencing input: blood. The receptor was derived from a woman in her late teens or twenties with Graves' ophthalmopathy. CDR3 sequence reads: CASSQDMGQKFKSVGYTF. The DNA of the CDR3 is TGCGCCAGCAGCCAAGATATGGGACAGAAATTTAAGAGCGTTGGCTACACCTTC.